These T cell receptor beta chains were read from a single sample in a study of blood T cell repertoires in COVID-19. Produced via immunoSEQ multiplex PCR; TCRdb's table is partial and in-frame only. The repertoire holds under 150,000 clones, with more than 70% as singletons. The sample comprised peripheral blood. The receptor set was obtained from a man aged 55 to 69 with acute or convalescent COVID-19. The CDR3 runs from the conserved cysteine through the conserved F or W. Each record gives: J gene, D gene, V gene, clone size, CDR3 DNA, CDR3 protein. A D gene is named only where the DNA matches it firmly. A row's size may be missing; if present it is once, few, many or a size class.

J: TRBJ2-2
D: -
V: TRBV9
size: few
DNA: TGTGCCAGCAGCCCTCTTATGGGGCTGAACACCGGGGAGCTGTTTTTT
CDR3: CASSPLMGLNTGELFF

J: TRBJ2-7
D: -
V: TRBV12-5
size: few
DNA: TGTGCTAGTGGTCCTACAGGACAGTTAGTGAACGAGCAGTACTTC
CDR3: CASGPTGQLVNEQYF

J: TRBJ2-3
D: -
V: TRBV5-1
size: once
DNA: TGCGCCAGCAGCTCAGGGGATCTGGGGGATACGCAGTATTTT
CDR3: CASSSGDLGDTQYF

J: TRBJ2-3
D: TRBD2
V: TRBV4-2
size: -
DNA: TGTGCCAGCAGGGCGGGACTAGCGGAAACAGATACGCAGTATTTT
CDR3: CASRAGLAETDTQYF

J: TRBJ2-5
D: -
V: TRBV5-1
size: once
DNA: TGCGCCAGCAGCCGGTTCTTAGGACAGTACCAAGAGACCCAGTACTTC
CDR3: CASSRFLGQYQETQYF

J: TRBJ1-5
D: -
V: TRBV30
size: -
DNA: TGTGCCTGGGACAGTAGCAATCAGCCCCAGCATTTT
CDR3: CAWDSSNQPQHF

J: TRBJ1-2
D: -
V: TRBV14
size: -
DNA: TGTGCCAGCAGCCAATACAAACCGAACTATGGCTACACCTTC
CDR3: CASSQYKPNYGYTF

J: TRBJ1-2
D: -
V: TRBV27
size: -
DNA: TGTGCCAGCAGGGAACAGGGTCGAGATGGCTACACCTTC
CDR3: CASREQGRDGYTF

J: TRBJ1-3
D: -
V: TRBV28
size: -
DNA: TGTGCCAGCAGTCTCCAGGCCTACTCTGGAAACACCATATATTTT
CDR3: CASSLQAYSGNTIYF

J: TRBJ1-2
D: -
V: TRBV21-1
size: once
DNA: TGTGCCAGCAGCTCCCAACCCAGGACTCTTAACTATGGCTACACCTTC
CDR3: CASSSQPRTLNYGYTF

J: TRBJ2-1
D: -
V: TRBV30
size: -
DNA: TGTGCCTGGAGTGGGGTGGCGGGGAGCTCCTACAATGAGCAGTTCTTC
CDR3: CAWSGVAGSSYNEQFF

J: TRBJ2-7
D: -
V: TRBV11-1
size: -
DNA: TGTGCCAGCAGCTTTCAGGGGCCGGGGGAGCAGTACTTC
CDR3: CASSFQGPGEQYF

J: TRBJ2-3
D: -
V: TRBV12-5
size: once
DNA: TGTGCTAGTGGTGTGGGGCTCGAACGGCAGTATTTT
CDR3: CASGVGLERQYF

J: TRBJ1-3
D: TRBD1
V: TRBV6-6
size: -
DNA: TGTGCCAGCAGTAAGGGACAGATTTACTCTGGAAACACCATATATTTT
CDR3: CASSKGQIYSGNTIYF

J: TRBJ2-5
D: TRBD1
V: TRBV5-4
size: once
DNA: TGTGCCAGCAGCTTGGGGACAGGGAGTAGGGAGACCCAGTACTTC
CDR3: CASSLGTGSRETQYF

J: TRBJ1-1
D: -
V: TRBV29-1
size: few
DNA: TGCAGCATTGGCGCCGGAGGCAGTAGGAACACTGAAGCTTTCTTT
CDR3: CSIGAGGSRNTEAFF

J: TRBJ2-2
D: TRBD1
V: TRBV10-3
size: -
DNA: TGTGCCATCAGGGGACAGGGGGCTGAGGACACCGGGGAGCTGTTTTTT
CDR3: CAIRGQGAEDTGELFF

J: TRBJ1-2
D: TRBD1
V: TRBV14
size: -
DNA: TGTGCCAGCAGCCAAGAAGGGACAGCACTATTGTATTATGGCTACACCTTC
CDR3: CASSQEGTALLYYGYTF

J: TRBJ1-5
D: TRBD1
V: TRBV29-1
size: -
DNA: TGCAGCGTTGGGGACAGGGGCCGGCAGCCCCAGCATTTT
CDR3: CSVGDRGRQPQHF

J: TRBJ1-5
D: -
V: TRBV28
size: -
DNA: TGTGCCAGCAGTCAAACAGGAGCTAATCAGCCCCAGCATTTT
CDR3: CASSQTGANQPQHF

J: TRBJ2-7
D: -
V: TRBV21-1
size: -
DNA: TGTGCCAGCAGCAATCTCAATGCGACTAGCGGTTCCTACGAGCAGTACTTC
CDR3: CASSNLNATSGSYEQYF

J: TRBJ2-7
D: TRBD2
V: TRBV30
size: -
DNA: TGTGCCGGCCGACTAGCGGGACTGAAAGAGCAGTACTTC
CDR3: CAGRLAGLKEQYF

J: TRBJ1-1
D: -
V: TRBV18
size: few
DNA: TGTGCCAGCTCCTTGGACATATCGAACACTGAAGCTTTCTTT
CDR3: CASSLDISNTEAFF

J: TRBJ2-7
D: TRBD1
V: TRBV2
size: -
DNA: TGTGCCTGGACAGGACCCACGGGAGAGCAGTACTTC
CDR3: CAWTGPTGEQYF

J: TRBJ2-3
D: TRBD1
V: TRBV9
size: -
DNA: TGTGCCAGCAGCGCACCAGGGACAGGGAGGGGGGATACGCAGTATTTT
CDR3: CASSAPGTGRGDTQYF

J: TRBJ2-7
D: -
V: TRBV29-1
size: -
DNA: TGCAGCGTTGGGGGGACACAAATCTACGAGCAGTACTTC
CDR3: CSVGGTQIYEQYF

J: TRBJ1-4
D: -
V: TRBV29-1
size: -
DNA: TGCAGCGTTGAAGGCGGGGCTGGCGAAAAACTGTTTTTT
CDR3: CSVEGGAGEKLFF